The 19 T cell receptor beta chains reported below all come from one sample, sequenced in a study of regulatory T cells in long-lasting Graves disease. Time point described: persistent/refractory GD, antithyroid drugs over 5 years with positive TRAb. From PBMCs, RNA was extracted and then used to make the TCR library. iRepertoire HTBI primers and Arm-PCR of CDR3 regions built TCR beta libraries. One entry per CDR3 protein, called by TCRdb with MiXCR from the multiplex PCR reads. The repertoire consists of some 340,000 distinct CDR3 sequences, with about 23% occurring once and the leading ten covering approximately 30%. The sample consisted of peripheral blood mononuclear cells (PBMCs), taken when the disease was refractory, from a patient treated with antithyroid drugs. The receptors here all came from a woman aged 35 to 49 with Graves disease.

This clonotype was seen ten or more times. The chain has TRBV7-3 and TRBJ1-1, with D possibly TRBD1 on 6 matching bases. V shed 5 bases and J shed 6 bases, with 19 bases lying between them. CDR1 and CDR2 (germline): SGHTA, FQGTGA. The CDR3 is made up of 15 amino acids. The CDR3 sequence: CASSPGPGASAEAFF. Written as DNA, the CDR3 is TGTGCCAGCAGCCCGGGGCCAGGGGCGTCGGCTGAAGCTTTCTTT.

This clonotype was recorded many times. This sequence joins TRBV12-3 or TRBV12-4 and TRBJ2-7; possibly TRBD2 for D (6 bases). The CDR3 runs to 13 residues. The V end lost 5 bases, the J end lost 3 bases, and 11 bases lay between the germline ends. The CDR3 loop reads CASSRDLHYEQYF. CDR3 nucleotide sequence: TGTGCCAGCAGTAGGGACTTGCACTACGAGCAGTACTTC.

This chain joins TRBV20-1 and TRBJ2-1; D gene ambiguous. Germline CDR1 DFQATT, CDR2 SNEGSKA (reference sequence). The V end lost 0 bases, the J end lost 7 bases, and 4 bases lay between the germline ends. The CDR3 is 11 residues long. This chain's CDR3 is CSARDMNEQFF. CDR3 nucleotide sequence: TGCAGTGCTAGAGATATGAATGAGCAGTTCTTC.

The CDR3 nucleotides are TGTGCCAGCAGCCCCGCGGGAGATACGCAGTATTTT. It specifies CASSPAGDTQYF. The V and J genes are TRBV11-3 and TRBJ2-3; possible D gene TRBD2, 5 bases. Germline assignment: CDR1 SGHNT and CDR2 YENEEA. Trimming cost V 5 bases and J 5 bases, with 8 bases left between them. The length of the CDR3 is 12 residues. Looking up the rest from reference TRBV11-3 and TRBJ2-3 gives the full variable domain: EAGVVQSPRYKIIEKKQPVAFWCNPISGHNTLYWYLQNLGQGPELLIRYENEEAVDDSQLPKDRFSAERLKGVDSTLKIQPAELGDSAVYLCASSPAGDTQYFGPGTRLTVL.

This clonotype was recorded many times. The chain joins TRBV2 to TRBJ2-7; possibly TRBD2 for D (6 bases). CDR3 length: 13 amino acids. Trimming removed 4 bases at V and 4 bases at J, with 11 bases between. In germline, CDR1 is SNHLY, CDR2 FYNNEI. The CDR3 DNA follows: TGTGCCAGCAGTGGTTGGAGGGTATACGAGCAGTACTTC. Its protein is CASSGWRVYEQYF.

This clonotype came up many times. This chain joins TRBV20-1 and TRBJ1-5; D gene ambiguous. The ends were cut back, 3 bases at V and 0 bases at J, with 9 bases in the middle. The CDR3 length is 14 residues. Per the germline V gene, CDR1 is DFQATT and CDR2 is SNEGSKA (reference sequence). CDR3 amino acids: CSASRGYSNQPQHF. The CDR3 DNA follows: TGCAGTGCTAGTCGCGGATATAGCAATCAGCCCCAGCATTTT.

The table lists this clonotype with many counts. The gene calls are TRBV28 and TRBJ2-5, with D tentatively TRBD2 (6 bases). The length of the CDR3 is 14 residues. Germline CDR1 is MDHEN and CDR2 is SYDVKM. V lost 7 bases and J lost 7, with 19 bases in between. CDR3 nucleotides: TGTGCCAGCAATCTCGGAGGGGTCGTGGGGACCCAGTACTTC. The encoded protein is CASNLGGVVGTQYF.

The chain carries TRBV6-5 and TRBJ1-2; tentatively, D is TRBD1 (5 bases). The CDR3 spans 17 residues. Trimming removed 0 bases at V and 3 bases at J, with 17 bases between. Germline V gene data show CDR1 as MNHEY and CDR2 as SVGAGI. CDR3 region: CASSYSRTIRWDYGYTF. CDR3 in DNA: TGTGCCAGCAGTTACTCGAGGACAATCAGATGGGACTATGGCTACACCTTC.

This clonotype was found a few times. This chain connects TRBV11-2 to TRBJ2-7; TRBD1 is a possible D gene (6 bases). Germline V gene sequence: CDR1 SGHAT, CDR2 FQNNGV. The CDR3 sequence is 14 residues long. V was shortened by 4 bases and J by 3 bases, with 13 bases between the two germline ends. The CDR3 sequence is CASSSNTGLYEQYF. DNA of the CDR3: TGTGCCAGCAGCTCGAATACAGGGCTCTACGAGCAGTACTTC.

In this sample, this clonotype turned up many times. The chain links TRBV28 to TRBJ1-3; D ambiguous. V was cut by 3 bases and J by 3 bases, with 21 bases left in between. Germline V CDR1 and CDR2: MDHEN, SYDVKM. The CDR3 length is 18 residues. The CDR3: CASSFRIWPMKSGNTIYF. The CDR3 DNA is TGTGCCAGCAGTTTCCGTATTTGGCCCATGAAAAGTGGAAACACCATATATTTT.

This clonotype was seen many times. The chain employs TRBV27 and TRBJ2-4, with D possibly TRBD2 on 7 matching bases. Trimming took off 2 bases at V and 3 bases at J, with 8 bases between the two ends. CDR1 MNHEY and CDR2 SMNVEV come from the germline V gene (reference sequence). The CDR3 sequence is 14 residues long. The CDR3 coding sequence is TGTGCCAGCAGTTTAAGGGGGGGCAAAAACATTCAGTACTTC. Translated, it gives CASSLRGGKNIQYF.

J is TRBJ2-7 and V is TRBV5-1; D possibly corresponds to TRBD1 (5 bases). This CDR3 is 11 amino acids long. In germline, CDR1 is SGHRS, CDR2 YFSETQ. Trimming removed 3 bases from V and 6 bases from J, with 7 bases in between. The CDR3 sequence: CASSSGFEQYF. Here the CDR3 DNA reads TGCGCCAGCAGCTCAGGGTTCGAGCAGTACTTC.

This clonotype has at least ten counts. This rearrangement joins TRBV6-5 to TRBJ2-5; a possible D gene is TRBD1 (6 bases). Germline V gene lookup returns CDR1 MNHEY and CDR2 SVGAGI. CDR3 size: 15 residues. Trimming took off 4 bases at V and 1 base at J, with 13 bases between the two ends. The CDR3 loop reads CASSSTDRLQETQYF. Here the CDR3 DNA reads TGTGCCAGCAGTTCTACGGACAGACTCCAAGAGACCCAGTACTTC.

Ten or more counts support this clonotype. This chain links TRBV28 with TRBJ2-7, with 8 bases aligning to TRBD1. CDR1 is MDHEN and CDR2 is SYDVKM in the germline V gene. The CDR3 contains 14 residues. The junction had 7 bases not matched to a gene; V was cut back by 5 bases and J by 4 bases. The CDR3 loop reads CASSRSGTGYEQYF. The CDR3 nucleotides read TGTGCCAGCAGTCGGTCCGGGACAGGTTACGAGCAGTACTTC. Based on the CDR3 plus reference TRBV28 and TRBJ2-7, the full variable domain is DVKVTQSSRYLVKRTGEKVFLECVQDMDHENMFWYRQDPGLGLRLIYFSYDVKMKEKGDIPEGYSVSREKKERFSLILESASTNQTSMYLCASSRSGTGYEQYFGPGTRLTVT.

This clonotype was observed many times. V is TRBV27 and J is TRBJ2-7; 9 bases align to TRBD2. J was trimmed by 0 bases and V by 2 bases; bases with no gene match: 11. This CDR3 region has 18 residues. Germline V gene lookup returns CDR1 MNHEY and CDR2 SMNVEV (reference sequence). This CDR3 reads CASSLIGLALSSSYEQYF. DNA for the CDR3: TGTGCCAGCAGTTTAATCGGACTAGCGCTCTCGAGCTCCTACGAGCAGTACTTC.

The J gene is TRBJ1-1, the V gene TRBV10-3, with no clear D. Trimming cost V 7 bases and J 1 base, with 13 bases left between them. The CDR3 is made up of 14 amino acids. Germline CDR1 is ENHRY and CDR2 is SYGVKD. CDR3 amino acids: CAITVSMGNTEAFF. CDR3 nucleotides: TGTGCCATCACCGTTTCGATGGGGAACACTGAAGCTTTCTTT.

The V call is TRBV4-1, the J call TRBJ2-6; D is unclear. Trimming pared 6 bases from V and 0 bases from J, leaving 9 bases between. This CDR3 is built from 15 residues. Germline CDR1 is MGHRA and CDR2 is YSYEKL. CDR3 sequence: CASSQITSGANVLTF. CDR3 in DNA: TGCGCCAGCAGTCAAATAACCTCTGGGGCCAACGTCCTGACTTTC.

The rearrangement links TRBV7-6 to TRBJ2-4, with 8 bases that match TRBD1. The length of the CDR3 is 16 residues. The V gene end was trimmed by 2 bases and the J gene end by 7 bases; junction bases not matched to a gene: 10. Per the germline V gene, CDR1 is SGHVS and CDR2 is FNYEAQ. The CDR3 DNA reads TGTGCCAGCAGCTTAAGGGACAGGACACAAGGGAACATTCAGTACTTC. Translated: CASSLRDRTQGNIQYF.

This clonotype occurred many times. This sequence joins TRBV28 and TRBJ1-1, with 8 bases that match TRBD1. This CDR3 has 14 residues. V shed 5 bases, J shed 2 bases, and the junction held 4 bases outside the gene matches. Per the germline V gene, CDR1 is MDHEN and CDR2 is SYDVKM. CDR3 residues: CASSTGGINTEAFF. CDR3 nucleotides: TGTGCCAGCAGTACAGGGGGGATAAACACTGAAGCTTTCTTT.